The 23 T cell receptor beta chains below come from one sample, sequenced in a study of T cells in Graves' hyperthyroidism and ophthalmopathy. Template material for amplifying TCR beta CDR3 regions consisted of RNA transcripts. HTBI primers were the set used in a first-round RT-PCR of the TCR CDR3. TCRdb re-called the multiplex PCR reads through MiXCR, storing one row per CDR3 protein. Seen here are hundreds of thousands of distinct CDR3 sequences, 15% to 19% observed once, and the top ten hold 12% to 15%. Sequenced material: blood. The receptors come from a woman younger than 30 with Graves' hyperthyroidism.

This clonotype showed up just a few times. This chain uses TRBV25-1 with TRBJ2-5; D is unclear. This CDR3 region has 16 residues. Between the trimmed V and J ends, which lost 2 bases and 2 bases, there was a span of 15 bases. Germline V CDR1 and CDR2: MGHDK, SYGVNS. The CDR3 nucleotides are TGTGCCAGCAGTGAAAACGAAGGGTCACCACAAGAGACCCAGTACTTC. Translating gives CASSENEGSPQETQYF.

The table lists this clonotype with a few counts. This chain connects TRBV27 to TRBJ2-2, with D perhaps matching TRBD1 (5 bases). There are 15 residues in the CDR3. V lost 6 bases to trimming and J lost 2 bases, with 13 bases between them. Germline values: CDR1 MNHEY, CDR2 SMNVEV (reference sequence). The CDR3 region has the DNA TGTGCCAGCAGCTCAGGGAATACTAACACCGGGGAGCTGTTTTTT. Translating gives CASSSGNTNTGELFF.

Many counts were recorded for this clonotype. V is TRBV20-1 and J is TRBJ2-1; 8 bases are a match to TRBD1. The ends lost 1 base at V and 6 bases at J; junction bases unmatched: 8. The germline V gene encodes CDR1 DFQATT and CDR2 SNEGSKA (reference sequence). CDR3 size: 15 residues. CDR3 sequence reads: CSARGQGKVGNEQFF. CDR3 bases: TGCAGTGCTAGAGGACAGGGGAAGGTTGGCAATGAGCAGTTCTTC.

This clonotype was counted at least ten times. The chain is built from TRBV24-1 and TRBJ1-2; D gene unclear. The CDR3 consists of 13 residues. Trimming pared 9 bases from V and 8 bases from J, leaving 18 bases between. Germline V gene data show CDR1 as KGHDR and CDR2 as SFDVKD. The CDR3 DNA follows: TGTGCCACCCTCTTTGAGGAATCGGGCGGCTACACCTTC. Encoded protein: CATLFEESGGYTF.

The table lists this clonotype with many counts. The chain joins TRBV15 to TRBJ2-5; D perhaps matches TRBD2 (7 bases). V lost 0 bases and J lost 5, with 16 bases in between. The germline V gene encodes CDR1 LNHNV and CDR2 YYDKDF (reference sequence). CDR3 length equals 16 residues. The CDR3 loop is CATSRDPGGGSETQYF. CDR3 in DNA: TGTGCCACCAGCAGAGATCCGGGCGGGGGCTCGGAGACCCAGTACTTC.

This clonotype was observed many times. This sequence joins TRBV5-1 and TRBJ2-2; 8 bases are a match to TRBD2. The junction had 11 bases not matched to a gene; V was cut back by 5 bases and J by 5 bases. Germline V CDR1 and CDR2: SGHRS, YFSETQ. The CDR3 is made up of 16 amino acids. For the CDR3, the DNA is TGCGCCAGCAGTCGTACAGCGGGAGTAAATACCGGGGAGCTGTTTTTT. Residues: CASSRTAGVNTGELFF.

This clonotype has only a few counts. The chain combines TRBV5-8 with TRBJ2-7; D uncertain. Germline assignment: CDR1 SGHTS and CDR2 YDEGEE. V gave up 4 bases and J gave up 6 bases, with 14 bases separating them. The CDR3 runs to 13 residues. CDR3 coding DNA: TGTGCCAGCAGCGACCGTTATCGAGGCGAGCAGTACTTC. It is translated as CASSDRYRGEQYF.

V usage is TRBV6-1 and J usage is TRBJ2-7, with a possible D match to TRBD1 (6 bases). The CDR3 spans 17 residues. Trimming shortened V by 7 bases and J by 6 bases, and 28 bases separated the two germline ends. CDR1 is MNHNS and CDR2 is SASEGT in the germline V gene. CDR3 nucleotide sequence: TGTGCCAGCAATCCCTGGGCCCCCAAGACAGGAACCTGCGAGCAGTACTTC. It is translated as CASNPWAPKTGTCEQYF.

The chain uses TRBV9 and TRBJ2-2; D is unclear. Per the germline V gene, CDR1 is SGDLS and CDR2 is YYNGEE. V lost 0 bases and J 6 bases, leaving 18 bases between the germline ends. The CDR3 loop spans 17 amino acids. This chain's CDR3 is CASSVALRTPDPGELFF. For the CDR3, the DNA is TGTGCCAGCAGCGTAGCATTGAGGACCCCTGATCCCGGGGAGCTGTTTTTT.

This clonotype appeared many times. The chain has TRBV28 and TRBJ1-5; possible D gene TRBD1, 5 bases. Germline loops: CDR1 MDHEN, CDR2 SYDVKM. The CDR3 contains 13 residues. V dropped 7 bases and J dropped 0 bases, with 7 bases sitting between them. CDR3 loop: CASTGDSNQPQHF. DNA of the CDR3: TGTGCCAGCACGGGGGATAGCAATCAGCCCCAGCATTTT.

This chain uses TRBV20-1 with TRBJ1-4; D gene unclear. The CDR3 totals 13 residues. The V and J ends lost 3 bases and 9 bases respectively, with 14 bases between them. Germline lookup yields CDR1 DFQATT and CDR2 SNEGSKA (reference sequence). The CDR3 protein is CSARADWDQKLFF. CDR3 DNA sequence: TGCAGTGCTAGGGCGGACTGGGATCAAAAACTGTTTTTT.

This clonotype was counted only a few times. This sequence joins TRBV3-1 and TRBJ2-3; 7 bases line up with TRBD2. The CDR3 spans 13 residues. The germline V gene has CDR1 LGHDT and CDR2 YNNKEL (reference sequence). CDR3 in amino acids: CAARAGGTDTQYF. In DNA, the CDR3 is TGTGCGGCAAGGGCGGGAGGCACAGATACGCAGTATTTT.

The table lists this clonotype with a few counts. The chain combines TRBV20-1 with TRBJ2-3; 7 bases line up with TRBD1. The germline CDR1 and CDR2 sequences are DFQATT and SNEGSKA (reference sequence). V shed 1 base and J 5 bases; nucleotides not matched to a gene: 3. The CDR3 consists of 13 residues. The CDR3 bases are TGCAGTGCTAGAGCGACAGGGAGAGATACGCAGTATTTT. Translation: CSARATGRDTQYF.

A remark on this clonotype: At one boundary the junction diverges from the germline segment, which might be a read error. The V call is TRBV6-1, the J call TRBJ1-1, with 9 bases aligning to TRBD1. Germline CDR1 is MNHNS and CDR2 is SASEGT. The CDR3 covers 15 residues. CDR3 sequence: CAISDVTGGYTEAFF. The CDR3 coding sequence is TGTGCCATCAGTGATGTAACAGGGGGCTACACTGAAGCTTTCTTT.

This clonotype showed up just a few times. The chain combines TRBV7-9 with TRBJ2-7, with D hard to call. The V end lost 4 bases, the J end lost 1 base, and 11 bases lay between the germline ends. Germline V CDR1 and CDR2: SEHNR, FQNEAQ (reference sequence). CDR3 length equals 14 residues. The DNA of the CDR3 is TGTGCCAGCAGCTCGGCGAGCTTATCCTACGAGCAGTACTTC. It encodes CASSSASLSYEQYF.

This rearrangement joins TRBV7-8 to TRBJ1-6; no clear D. This CDR3 is built from 15 residues. CDR1 is SGHVS, CDR2 FQNEAQ, per germline. V was trimmed by 1 base and J by 9 bases, leaving 13 bases between them. CDR3 coding DNA: TGTGCCAGCAGCTTAGAGGACGGCCGGAGTTCACCCCTCCACTTT. Protein product: CASSLEDGRSSPLHF.

This clonotype was counted only a few times. V and J are TRBV7-8 and TRBJ2-7; no clear D gene. The CDR3 is 15 amino acids. Per the germline V gene, CDR1 is SGHVS and CDR2 is FQNEAQ. Trimming took 2 bases from V and 6 from J, leaving 17 bases between them. CDR3 DNA: TGTGCCAGCAGCTTACGGGCAACACCGTCGTCCGAGCAGTACTTC. It specifies CASSLRATPSSEQYF.

This clonotype was counted only a few times. The chain recombines TRBV5-1 with TRBJ2-1, with 14 bases fitting TRBD2. This CDR3 is built from 17 residues. Germline CDR1 and CDR2: SGHRS and YFSETQ. V lost 4 bases and J lost 3; bases outside the gene matches: 6. CDR3 DNA: TGCGCCAGCAGCCCCGGGACTAGCGGGGGACACTACAATGAGCAGTTCTTC. Translation: CASSPGTSGGHYNEQFF. The complete variable domain, with remaining parts taken from reference TRBV5-1 and TRBJ2-1, reads KAGVTQTPRYLIKTRGQQVTLSCSPISGHRSVSWYQQTPGQGLQFLFEYFSETQRNKGNFPGRFSGRQFSNSRSEMNVSTLELGDSALYLCASSPGTSGGHYNEQFFGPGTRLTVL.

V usage is TRBV4-3 and J usage is TRBJ2-5; D is perhaps TRBD1 (6 bases). Germline V CDR1 and CDR2: LGHNA, YSLEER. There are 16 residues in the CDR3. V dropped 4 bases and J dropped 3 bases, with 18 bases sitting between them. Here the CDR3 DNA reads TGCGCCAGCAGCCCGGAAACCGGGACACCGAAAGAGACCCAGTACTTC. This sequence encodes CASSPETGTPKETQYF.

This clonotype appeared a few times. The V call is TRBV18, the J call TRBJ2-7; TRBD2 aligns across 11 bases. The V segment lost 3 bases and the J segment 7 bases; nucleotides outside the gene matches: 8. In germline, CDR1 is KGHSH, CDR2 LQKENI. The CDR3 runs to 15 residues. The DNA for the CDR3 is TGTGCCAGCTCACCCGGGACTAGCGGTGTGGGAGAGCAGTACTTC. It translates to CASSPGTSGVGEQYF.

A few counts support this clonotype. This chain uses TRBV6-1 with TRBJ1-3, with TRBD1 matching 9 bases. V lost 6 bases and J lost 0; bases outside the gene matches: 3. Germline CDR1 MNHNS, CDR2 SASEGT. CDR3 length: 15 amino acids. In DNA form, the CDR3 reads TGTGCCAGCAGACGGGACAGGGTCTCTGGAAACACCATATATTTT. Its translation: CASRRDRVSGNTIYF.

This clonotype was observed at least ten times. The chain combines TRBV6-4 with TRBJ2-7; no definite D call. V was trimmed by 2 bases and J by 8 bases, leaving 13 bases between them. Germline-derived CDR1 and CDR2 are MRHNA and SNTAGT. The length of the CDR3 is 13 residues. The CDR3 loop reads CASSDREGLQQYF. CDR3 nucleotides: TGTGCCAGCAGTGACAGGGAAGGCTTACAGCAGTACTTC.

This clonotype was seen only a few times. V and J are TRBV9 and TRBJ1-1, with D possibly being TRBD1 (5 bases). V was shortened by 3 bases and J by 4 bases, with 13 bases between the two germline ends. The CDR3 has 14 residues. CDR1 is SGDLS and CDR2 is YYNGEE in the germline V gene. The CDR3 DNA is TGTGCCAGCAGCGACCCATCGACAGTCACTGAAGCTTTCTTT. This gives the protein CASSDPSTVTEAFF.